This T cell receptor (beta chain) was identified in a study of early T cells in non-severe SARS-CoV-2 infection. Study summary: Chains were not paired, and sequencing was done on bulk RNA from unsorted whole blood.

This CDR3 has 15 amino acids. Germline CDR1 LGHDT, CDR2 YNNKEL (reference sequence). The V end was cut by 2 bases, the J end by 4 bases, with 12 bases between. Regarding the study as a whole: Anti-spike CD8 specificities were favored by VDJdb matching, whose results missed private and CD4 specificities.

Unique molecular identifier tags were affixed to discrete cDNA molecules. TCRdb reanalysed the 5' RACE reads using MiXCR and keeps one entry per CDR3 protein. The sample holds around 55,000 distinct CDR3 sequences, approximately 15% seen once. Only a few counts were recorded for this clonotype. Its antigen is not known. The chain couples TRBV3-1 to TRBJ2-1, with a weak D call TRBD2 (5 bases). The input for sequencing was whole blood, taken at baseline. The TCR originated in an adult who was a healthcare worker with PCR-confirmed SARS-CoV-2 infection or an uninfected control (not recorded which). This CDR3 reads CASSQFEGWYNEQFF. For the CDR3, the DNA is TGTGCCAGCAGCCAATTCGAGGGCTGGTACAATGAGCAGTTCTTC.